These 29 T cell receptor beta chains originate from one sample sequenced in a study of blood T cell repertoires in COVID-19. Clones were read by immunoSEQ multiplex PCR, and TCRdb kept only the in-frame ones, dropping some. Of approximately 150,000 clones in the sample, 84% were seen once. Sequencing was performed on PBMCs or T cells enriched from blood (not recorded which). The receptors shown here come from a man aged 40-49 years with acute COVID-19.

Comment on this clone: A read error may produce the germline difference seen at one junction end. The V gene is TRBV7-9, the J gene TRBJ2-5; the match to TRBD2 covers 10 bases. This CDR3 contains 15 residues. Per germline, CDR1 SEHNR and CDR2 FQNEAQ (reference sequence). CDR3 region: CASSLAGDLRETQYF. DNA of the CDR3: TGTGCCAGCAGCCTAGCGGGAGATTTACGAGAGACCCAGTACTTC.

The chain uses TRBV9 and TRBJ2-5; D remains ambiguous. This CDR3 is 16 amino acids long. The germline V and J ends were trimmed by 0 bases and 1 base, with 13 bases remaining between them. Per germline, CDR1 SGDLS and CDR2 YYNGEE. The CDR3 region has the DNA TGTGCCAGCAGCGTAGGGATTGAGCGCGGCCAAGAGACCCAGTACTTC. This codes for CASSVGIERGQETQYF. Drawing the rest from reference TRBV9 and TRBJ2-5, the complete variable domain is DSGVTQTPKHLITATGQRVTLRCSPRSGDLSVYWYQQSLDQGLQFLIQYYNGEERAKGNILERFSAQQFPDLHSELNLSSLELGDSALYFCASSVGIERGQETQYFGPGTRLLVL.

This chain links TRBV28 with TRBJ1-6; D remains ambiguous. Trimming shortened V by 10 bases and J by 1 base, and 11 bases separated the two germline ends. Germline loops: CDR1 MDHEN, CDR2 SYDVKM. The CDR3 length is 14 residues. CDR3 sequence reads: CATVQASYNSPLHF. The CDR3 DNA reads TGTGCCACCGTTCAGGCATCCTATAATTCACCCCTCCACTTT.

CDR3 protein: CASSIGQSGELFF. Written as DNA, the CDR3 is TGTGCCAGTAGTATCGGTCAATCCGGGGAGCTGTTTTTT. This chain joins TRBV19 and TRBJ2-2; no clear D gene. CDR1 and CDR2 (germline): LNHDA, SQIVND (reference sequence). Trimming took off 3 bases at V and 6 bases at J, with 8 bases between the two ends. This CDR3 contains 13 residues.

This clone appeared a single time. This CDR3 is CASTISAGTGEGYTF. CDR3 DNA: TGTGCCAGCACCATATCCGCCGGGACAGGGGAAGGCTACACCTTC. V and J are TRBV6-6 and TRBJ1-2; 10 bases are a match to TRBD1. V trimming: 7 bases; J trimming: 8 bases; junction bases outside the gene matches: 13. CDR3 size: 15 residues. Germline CDR1 is MNHNY and CDR2 is SVGAGI (reference sequence).

The chain recombines TRBV7-9 with TRBJ2-7, with 9 bases matching TRBD1. CDR1 is SEHNR and CDR2 is FQNEAQ in the germline V gene (reference sequence). The CDR3 is 16 residues long. V gave up 3 bases and J gave up 3 bases; unmatched junction bases: 9. The CDR3 coding sequence is TGTGCCAGCAGCTTGAGCCGGGACAGGGACATCTACGAGCAGTACTTC. This translates into CASSLSRDRDIYEQYF.

The V gene is TRBV10-1, the J gene TRBJ2-7, with a tentative D call TRBD2 (6 bases). CDR3 length: 16 amino acids. Germline loops: CDR1 WNHNN, CDR2 SYGVQD (reference sequence). The V gene lost 0 bases and the J gene lost 0 bases, with 12 bases spanning the gap. The CDR3 nucleotides are TGCGCCAGCAGTGAGTCTCCGGGGGAGAGCTCCTACGAGCAGTACTTC. It encodes CASSESPGESSYEQYF.

The V gene is TRBV20-1, the J gene TRBJ1-2, with D hard to call. Germline assignment: CDR1 DFQATT and CDR2 SNEGSKA (reference sequence). The CDR3 is 11 residues long. Between the trimmed V and J ends, which lost 6 bases and 4 bases, there was a span of 9 bases. The CDR3 sequence: CSAREAYGYTF. The CDR3, as DNA: TGCAGTGCCCGGGAGGCCTATGGCTACACCTTC.

This clone was detected ten times or more. This rearrangement joins TRBV24-1 to TRBJ1-5; unclear D gene. The V gene lost 4 bases and the J gene lost 4 bases, with 4 bases spanning the gap. Germline V lookup: CDR1 KGHDR, CDR2 SFDVKD. The CDR3 covers 12 residues. The CDR3 protein is CATSDQNQPQHF. CDR3 coding DNA: TGTGCCACCAGTGACCAAAATCAGCCCCAGCATTTT.

The chain carries TRBV7-9 and TRBJ1-1; D uncertain. Germline V gene sequence: CDR1 SEHNR, CDR2 FQNEAQ (reference sequence). Trimming took off 1 base at V and 4 bases at J, with 13 bases between the two ends. The CDR3 contains 15 residues. CDR3 DNA sequence: TGTGCCAGCAGCTTAGATACGGGGAGGGCCACTGAAGCTTTCTTT. It yields the protein CASSLDTGRATEAFF. The whole variable domain, remainder taken from reference TRBV7-9 and TRBJ1-1, is DTGVSQNPRHKITKRGQNVTFRCDPISEHNRLYWYRQTLGQGPEFLTYFQNEAQLEKSRLLSDRFSAERPKGSFSTLEIQRTEQGDSAMYLCASSLDTGRATEAFFGQGTRLTVV.

The rearrangement links TRBV6-5 to TRBJ1-3; no reliable D call. The CDR3 covers 14 residues. V shed 5 bases and J shed 4 bases, with 12 bases lying between them. Germline CDR1 and CDR2: MNHEY and SVGAGI. For the CDR3, the DNA is TGTGCCAGCAGTACGCCGGAGAGGGGAAACACCATATATTTT. This codes for CASSTPERGNTIYF.

This chain's CDR3 is CASSVGQRKSYNEQFF. CDR3 nucleotide sequence: TGTGCCAGCAGCGTAGGTCAGCGGAAATCCTACAATGAGCAGTTCTTC. The rearrangement links TRBV9 to TRBJ2-1; a possible D gene is TRBD2 (5 bases). V was trimmed by 0 bases and J by 1 base, leaving 11 bases between them. The CDR3 runs 16 residues. CDR1 and CDR2 (germline): SGDLS, YYNGEE. Full variable domain (remainder filled in from reference TRBV9 and TRBJ2-1): DSGVTQTPKHLITATGQRVTLRCSPRSGDLSVYWYQQSLDQGLQFLIQYYNGEERAKGNILERFSAQQFPDLHSELNLSSLELGDSALYFCASSVGQRKSYNEQFFGPGTRLTVL.

This chain links TRBV27 with TRBJ1-3; TRBD1 might be the D (6 bases). The V end lost 5 bases, the J end lost 1 base, and 15 bases lay between the germline ends. This CDR3 region has 16 residues. CDR1 MNHEY and CDR2 SMNVEV come from the germline V gene (reference sequence). The CDR3 spells CASSPWGGGSGNTIYF. The CDR3 nucleotides are TGTGCCAGCAGTCCCTGGGGAGGGGGTTCTGGAAACACCATATATTTT.

Details on this clone: This same CDR3 is encoded by further DNA sequences in the sample. The gene calls are TRBV28 and TRBJ1-2; D is possibly TRBD1 (5 bases). CDR1 MDHEN and CDR2 SYDVKM come from the germline V gene. The V end lost 2 bases, the J end lost 1 base, and 5 bases lay between the germline ends. CDR3 length: 13 residues. CDR3 sequence: CASSLRGNYGYTF. Here the CDR3 DNA reads TGTGCCAGCAGTTTAAGGGGTAACTATGGCTACACCTTC.

A single count supports this clone. The chain is built from TRBV24-1 and TRBJ2-5; a weak D match, TRBD1 (6 bases). Germline lookup yields CDR1 KGHDR and CDR2 SFDVKD. Trimming removed 2 bases from V and 1 base from J, with 16 bases in between. CDR3 length equals 17 residues. The CDR3 DNA follows: TGTGCCACCAGTGATTCTAGGGGGATAGGGTCCCAAGAGACCCAGTACTTC. It yields the protein CATSDSRGIGSQETQYF.

The sample holds one count of this clone. V and J are TRBV30 and TRBJ1-2; TRBD1 might be the D (5 bases). CDR1 is GTSNPN and CDR2 is SVGIG in the germline V gene (reference sequence). V was clipped by 2 bases and J by 4 bases, with 17 bases between them. This CDR3 region has 15 residues. This CDR3 reads CAWSPPRGRAYGYTF. The CDR3 bases are TGTGCCTGGAGTCCCCCCCGGGGGAGGGCCTATGGCTACACCTTC.

The chain is built from TRBV27 and TRBJ1-2; 8 positions match TRBD1. After removal of 2 bases from V and 3 bases from J, the junction contained 11 bases not matched to a gene. This CDR3 region has 17 residues. Germline V lookup: CDR1 MNHEY, CDR2 SMNVEV (reference sequence). The chain's CDR3 is CASSLKGSGGWYYGYTF. CDR3 nucleotides: TGTGCCAGCAGTTTAAAGGGGTCAGGGGGCTGGTACTATGGCTACACCTTC.

This chain uses TRBV2 with TRBJ1-2; no clear D. This CDR3 is 13 amino acids long. V was cut by 6 bases and J by 3 bases, with 11 bases left in between. The germline gives CDR1 SNHLY, CDR2 FYNNEI. The CDR3 DNA reads TGTGCCAGCAGCCCCGGGAGCTACTATGGCTACACCTTC. It translates to CASSPGSYYGYTF.

The chain carries TRBV11-2 and TRBJ2-7; no reliable D call. Trimming removed 3 bases from V and 3 bases from J, with 9 bases in between. CDR1 is SGHAT and CDR2 is FQNNGV in the germline V gene. The CDR3 sequence is 13 residues long. The CDR3 DNA reads TGTGCCAGCAGCTTTAACTGGTACTACGAGCAGTACTTC. It translates to CASSFNWYYEQYF. Looking up the rest from reference TRBV11-2 and TRBJ2-7 gives the full variable domain: EAGVAQSPRYKIIEKRQSVAFWCNPISGHATLYWYQQILGQGPKLLIQFQNNGVVDDSQLPKDRFSAERLKGVDSTLKIQPAKLEDSAVYLCASSFNWYYEQYFGPGTRLTVT.

The CDR3 protein is CASSLTGGAGTQYF. The CDR3 DNA sequence: TGTGCCAGTAGTCTGACAGGGGGCGCGGGTACGCAGTATTTT. The V gene is TRBV19, the J gene TRBJ2-3; 10 nucleotides align to TRBD1. Germline-derived CDR1 and CDR2 are LNHDA and SQIVND (reference sequence). The CDR3 is 14 residues long. After removal of 5 bases from V and 8 bases from J, the junction contained 7 bases not matched to a gene.

The chain has TRBV30 and TRBJ2-1, with D possibly being TRBD2 (5 bases). The CDR3 runs to 16 residues. The germline V gene encodes CDR1 GTSNPN and CDR2 SVGIG (reference sequence). Trimming stripped 1 base from V and 0 bases from J, with 13 bases between. CDR3 nucleotides: TGTGCCTGGAGTGCCTGGGAAGCGGCCTCCTACAATGAGCAGTTCTTC. It codes for CAWSAWEAASYNEQFF.

J is TRBJ1-2 and V is TRBV29-1, with TRBD1 identical over 9 bases. The trim removed 4 bases at V and 6 bases at J, leaving 6 bases unmatched. This CDR3 spans 13 amino acids. The germline V gene encodes CDR1 SQVTM and CDR2 ANQGSEA. As DNA, the CDR3 is TGCAGCGTTGGACGACAGGGGGAAAATGGCTACACCTTC. Its protein is CSVGRQGENGYTF.

This clone has only a few counts. This chain connects TRBV28 to TRBJ1-5; the D gene is possibly TRBD1 (6 bases). V gave up 5 bases and J gave up 3 bases, with 14 bases separating them. Germline CDR1 reads MDHEN; CDR2 reads SYDVKM. This CDR3 is built from 15 residues. The CDR3 nucleotides are TGTGCCAGCAGTGCCCCCGGACAGAACAATCAGCCCCAGCATTTT. Amino acid sequence: CASSAPGQNNQPQHF. The variable domain in full, with the rest retrieved from reference TRBV28 and TRBJ1-5, is DVKVTQSSRYLVKRTGEKVFLECVQDMDHENMFWYRQDPGLGLRLIYFSYDVKMKEKGDIPEGYSVSREKKERFSLILESASTNQTSMYLCASSAPGQNNQPQHFGDGTRLSIL.

The chain combines TRBV6-6 with TRBJ1-2, with TRBD1 identical over 10 bases. The CDR3 is 14 residues long. Germline assignment: CDR1 MNHNY and CDR2 SVGAGI (reference sequence). V lost 7 bases to trimming and J lost 8 bases; unmatched junction nucleotides: 10. The CDR3 sequence: CASIRPGQGRGYTF. The DNA for the CDR3 is TGTGCCAGCATCCGACCGGGACAGGGGAGGGGCTACACCTTC.

This chain links TRBV6-5 with TRBJ1-2; the D gene is possibly TRBD1 (6 bases). This CDR3 is built from 15 residues. Trimming cost V 7 bases and J 0 bases, with 15 bases left between them. Germline V lookup: CDR1 MNHEY, CDR2 SVGAGI. The CDR3 is CASTRGAVSNYGYTF. The CDR3 DNA is TGTGCCAGCACCCGGGGGGCTGTCTCTAACTATGGCTACACCTTC.

The V and J genes are TRBV29-1 and TRBJ1-2; 8 positions match TRBD1. CDR3 length equals 13 residues. Trimming removed 6 bases from V and 4 bases from J; junction bases left unmatched: 7. Germline V lookup: CDR1 SQVTM, CDR2 ANQGSEA. Here the CDR3 DNA reads TGCAGCGTGGACAGGGATGGTCTCTATGGCTACACCTTC. This encodes CSVDRDGLYGYTF.

This chain joins TRBV19 and TRBJ1-5; D uncertain. The CDR3 extends over 16 amino acids. The germline gives CDR1 LNHDA, CDR2 SQIVND (reference sequence). The V end was cut by 1 base, the J end by 2 bases, with 12 bases between. The CDR3 nucleotides are TGTGCCAGTAGTATAGTGGCGGGGTTTGGCAATCAGCCCCAGCATTTT. Its protein is CASSIVAGFGNQPQHF.

This chain connects TRBV18 to TRBJ1-2; 7 bases match TRBD1. With 4 bases clipped from V and 3 bases from J, the junction kept 2 bases outside the gene matches. The CDR3 loop spans 13 amino acids. Germline V gene data show CDR1 as KGHSH and CDR2 as LQKENI. This chain's CDR3 is CASSQGADYGYTF. The CDR3, as DNA: TGTGCCAGCTCACAGGGGGCGGACTATGGCTACACCTTC.

This sequence joins TRBV19 and TRBJ2-5, with 10 bases lining up with TRBD2. The germline V gene encodes CDR1 LNHDA and CDR2 SQIVND (reference sequence). The trim removed 7 bases at V and 4 bases at J, leaving 6 bases unmatched. This CDR3 contains 14 residues. In DNA, the CDR3 is TGTGCCAGTAACTCCGGGACTAGCGTAGAGACCCAGTACTTC. Protein product: CASNSGTSVETQYF.